The clone carrying this TCR beta chain was seen at least ten times. Regarding time point: newly diagnosed GD, antithyroid drugs for less than 3 months. From RNA extracted from PBMCs, the TCR library was made. This sample stems from a study of regulatory T cells in long-lasting Graves disease. HTBI primers from iRepertoire and Arm-PCR of CDR3 regions yielded the TCR beta libraries. TCRdb itself ran the multiplex PCR reads through MiXCR, one entry per CDR3 protein. The sample lists roughly 500,000 distinct CDR3 sequences, approximately 13% occurring once. V gave up 7 bases and J gave up 2 bases, with 11 bases separating them. Germline CDR1 is ENHRY and CDR2 is SYGVKD. This CDR3 has 13 residues. These data were also filed under a second study, of T cells in Graves' hyperthyroidism and ophthalmopathy. That study adds: Criteria for exclusion of patients were uncontrolled infection, other autoimmune disease, pregnancy or lactation.

The chain combines TRBV10-3 with TRBJ1-1, with D maybe TRBD1 (5 bases). This specimen consisted of peripheral blood mononuclear cells (PBMCs), obtained at new diagnosis, from a patient treated with antithyroid drugs. The clonotype originates from a man aged 25 to 40 with Graves disease. CDR3 sequence (DNA): TGTGCCATCACCGGGACCGATAACACTGAAGCTTTCTTT. Protein sequence: CAITGTDNTEAFF.